The 20 T cell receptor beta chains listed next were all sequenced from one sample in a study of control samples from healthy donors and cancer patients. Sequencing used immunoSEQ multiplex PCR; TCRdb keeps in-frame clones, though not all of them. The table shows about 88,000 clones, with over 85% occurring only once. Specimen: blood. These TCRs come from a man aged 18 to 30 in good health.

V gene TRBV30 combines with J gene TRBJ2-7; D unclear. Germline assignment: CDR1 GTSNPN and CDR2 SVGIG (reference sequence). V was shortened by 4 bases and J by 6 bases, with 13 bases between the two germline ends. The CDR3 runs 12 residues. The CDR3 loop reads CAWTGRQSEQYF. The DNA for the CDR3 is TGTGCCTGGACAGGCCGGCAATCCGAGCAGTACTTC.

On this clone: Other DNA sequences of this sample code for an identical CDR3. The gene calls are TRBV15 and TRBJ1-4; D gene ambiguous. The germline V gene encodes CDR1 LNHNV and CDR2 YYDKDF (reference sequence). CDR3 length equals 14 residues. The V end lost 5 bases, the J end lost 6 bases, and 13 bases lay between the germline ends. CDR3 sequence: CATSVDLPDEKLFF. CDR3 sequence (DNA): TGTGCCACCAGCGTAGATCTACCGGATGAAAAACTGTTTTTT.

This clone was counted once. The rearrangement uses TRBV27 and TRBJ2-5; the match to TRBD2 covers 7 bases. The CDR3 loop spans 17 amino acids. Trimming cost V 4 bases and J 0 bases; bases outside gene matches: 11. Germline-derived CDR1 and CDR2 are MNHEY and SMNVEV (reference sequence). This chain's CDR3 is CASSSYLLASYQETQYF. The CDR3 DNA follows: TGTGCCAGCAGTTCCTATTTACTAGCGTCGTACCAAGAGACCCAGTACTTC.

CDR3 in amino acids: CASSLFSGTANYGYTF. The CDR3 DNA reads as TGCGCCAGCAGTTTGTTCTCCGGGACGGCGAACTATGGCTACACCTTC. The rearrangement uses TRBV5-1 and TRBJ1-2; a weak D match, TRBD1 (5 bases). Germline assignment: CDR1 SGHRS and CDR2 YFSETQ. CDR3 size: 16 residues. Deletions cut 5 bases from V and 2 bases from J, with 19 bases between. The entire variable domain, with the rest obtained from reference TRBV5-1 and TRBJ1-2, is as follows: KAGVTQTPRYLIKTRGQQVTLSCSPISGHRSVSWYQQTPGQGLQFLFEYFSETQRNKGNFPGRFSGRQFSNSRSEMNVSTLELGDSALYLCASSLFSGTANYGYTFGSGTRLTVV.

V usage is TRBV28 and J usage is TRBJ1-6, with 7 bases matching TRBD1. V shed 3 bases, J shed 6 bases, and the junction held 11 bases outside the gene matches. Germline V gene sequence: CDR1 MDHEN, CDR2 SYDVKM. The CDR3 extends over 17 amino acids. CDR3 sequence: CASSLGLPEGANSPLHF. DNA of the CDR3: TGTGCCAGCAGTTTGGGGCTGCCCGAGGGGGCTAATTCACCCCTCCACTTT.

The V gene is TRBV19, the J gene TRBJ1-4, with D maybe TRBD1 (5 bases). The V gene lost 6 bases and the J gene lost 3 bases, with 14 bases spanning the gap. The CDR3 contains 15 residues. The germline gives CDR1 LNHDA, CDR2 SQIVND (reference sequence). The DNA for the CDR3 is TGTGCCAGTAGGGAGCCGGGACGCGCTAATGAAAAACTGTTTTTT. As protein: CASREPGRANEKLFF.

The rearrangement joins TRBV20-1 to TRBJ2-3; TRBD2 matches 11 bases. V lost 6 bases, J lost 6 bases, and 11 bases stayed unmatched. There are 15 residues in the CDR3. The V gene's germline CDR1 is DFQATT and CDR2 SNEGSKA (reference sequence). The CDR3 coding sequence is TGCAGTGCCAGTCGGACTAGCGGGTTTCTCGATACGCAGTATTTT. Encoded protein: CSASRTSGFLDTQYF.

The chain links TRBV15 to TRBJ2-7; 9 bases fit TRBD2. Germline V gene sequence: CDR1 LNHNV, CDR2 YYDKDF (reference sequence). V shed 5 bases and J 3 bases; nucleotides not matched to a gene: 5. The CDR3 spans 14 residues. The CDR3 DNA reads TGTGCCACCAGCCCAGTAGCGGGAGACTACGAGCAGTACTTC. Protein sequence: CATSPVAGDYEQYF.

The genes are TRBV7-3 and TRBJ2-3, with 11 bases lining up with TRBD2. Per the germline V gene, CDR1 is SGHTA and CDR2 is FQGTGA. Trimming cost V 5 bases and J 0 bases; bases outside gene matches: 7. The CDR3 sequence is 17 residues long. The CDR3 DNA reads as TGTGCCAGCAGCCAAACGGGACTAGCGGATAGCACAGATACGCAGTATTTT. It specifies CASSQTGLADSTDTQYF.

V is TRBV7-2 and J is TRBJ1-1; possible D gene TRBD1, 5 bases. The germline CDR1 and CDR2 sequences are SGHTA and FQGNSA. The CDR3 has 12 residues. V lost 3 bases and J lost 7, with 9 bases in between. CDR3 nucleotide sequence: TGTGCCAGCAGCTTCCCGACAGATGAAGCTTTCTTT. This encodes CASSFPTDEAFF. Complete variable domain (other parts from reference TRBV7-2 and TRBJ1-1): GAGVSQSPSNKVTEKGKDVELRCDPISGHTALYWYRQSLGQGLEFLIYFQGNSAPDKSGLPSDRFSAERTGGSVSTLTIQRTQQEDSAVYLCASSFPTDEAFFGQGTRLTVV.

The chain joins TRBV27 to TRBJ1-2, with TRBD1 matching 8 bases. The CDR3 is 17 residues long. Germline V lookup: CDR1 MNHEY, CDR2 SMNVEV (reference sequence). Trimming took 2 bases from V and 4 from J; bases not matched to a gene: 12. CDR3 region: CASSLTSETGVAYGYTF. The CDR3 region has the DNA TGTGCCAGCAGTTTAACATCGGAGACAGGGGTCGCCTATGGCTACACCTTC.

This sequence joins TRBV29-1 and TRBJ1-1; D unclear. Trimming left V 2 bases short and J 7 bases short, with 11 bases between. This CDR3 is built from 12 residues. Germline lookup yields CDR1 SQVTM and CDR2 ANQGSEA. The CDR3 nucleotides read TGCAGCGTTGAAACATCAGCGAATGAAGCTTTCTTT. This codes for CSVETSANEAFF.

This chain connects TRBV2 to TRBJ1-1, with no clear D. Between the trimmed V and J ends, which lost 0 bases and 9 bases, there was a span of 17 bases. Looked up from germline, CDR1 is SNHLY and CDR2 is FYNNEI. The CDR3 has 15 residues. The CDR3 reads CASSEAPSPSRKAFF. The CDR3 region has the DNA TGTGCCAGCAGTGAAGCTCCCAGTCCCTCACGAAAAGCTTTCTTT.

CDR3 sequence (DNA): TGCGCCAGCAGCCTAACCACCAGCTCTGGGGCCAACGTCCTGACTTTC. Encoded protein: CASSLTTSSGANVLTF. This chain uses TRBV4-1 with TRBJ2-6; D is uncertain. The V end lost 4 bases, the J end lost 0 bases, and 10 bases lay between the germline ends. This CDR3 spans 16 amino acids. Looked up from germline, CDR1 is MGHRA and CDR2 is YSYEKL.

The chain is built from TRBV7-2 and TRBJ2-3; TRBD2 matches at 12 bases. Germline V gene lookup returns CDR1 SGHTA and CDR2 FQGNSA. Trimming at V came to 1 base and at J to 3 bases, leaving 5 bases not matched to a gene. This CDR3 has 17 residues. CDR3 in amino acids: CASSLEPLAGGTDTQYF. The DNA for the CDR3 is TGTGCCAGCAGCTTAGAGCCCCTAGCGGGAGGGACAGATACGCAGTATTTT.

Only one count was recorded for this clone. The chain joins TRBV30 to TRBJ2-7; D gene ambiguous. Trimming pared 1 base from V and 3 bases from J, leaving 4 bases between. The CDR3 is 11 residues long. CDR1 GTSNPN and CDR2 SVGIG come from the germline V gene (reference sequence). CDR3 bases: TGTGCCTGGAGTGGCCACTACGAGCAGTACTTC. This translates into CAWSGHYEQYF. Full variable domain (rest looked up from reference TRBV30 and TRBJ2-7): SQTIHQWPATLVQPVGSPLSLECTVEGTSNPNLYWYRQAAGRGLQLLFYSVGIGQISSEVPQNLSASRPQDRQFILSSKKLLLSDSGFYLCAWSGHYEQYFGPGTRLTVT.

The chain links TRBV2 to TRBJ1-5; D uncertain. The V end was cut by 3 bases, the J end by 5 bases, with 11 bases between. CDR3 length: 14 residues. Germline-derived CDR1 and CDR2 are SNHLY and FYNNEI. For the CDR3, the DNA is TGTGCCAGCAGTGAGTCTGCCCACCATCAGCCCCAGCATTTT. It specifies CASSESAHHQPQHF.

The CDR3 protein is CSATLAGVAGELFF. The CDR3 DNA reads TGCAGCGCCACACTAGCGGGGGTTGCCGGGGAGCTGTTTTTT. The chain employs TRBV29-1 and TRBJ2-2, with 11 nucleotides matching TRBD2. The CDR3 is made up of 14 amino acids. Trimming took 7 bases from V and 6 from J; bases not matched to a gene: 7. Germline V gene data show CDR1 as SQVTM and CDR2 as ANQGSEA.

The chain recombines TRBV6-1 with TRBJ2-2; a weak D match, TRBD2 (6 bases). V was trimmed by 2 bases and J by 9 bases, leaving 10 bases between them. The CDR3 runs 13 residues. Germline CDR1 and CDR2: MNHNS and SASEGT. CDR3 sequence reads: CASSEWGDRELFF. Written as DNA, the CDR3 is TGTGCCAGCAGTGAATGGGGGGACCGGGAGCTGTTTTTT.

The chain is built from TRBV6-1 and TRBJ1-1; D may be TRBD1 (5 bases). The CDR3 consists of 15 residues. Germline lookup yields CDR1 MNHNS and CDR2 SASEGT. Trimming pared 0 bases from V and 4 bases from J, leaving 12 bases between. In DNA, the CDR3 is TGTGCCAGCAGTGAAGCTGTTTTGGGGGGCACTGAAGCTTTCTTT. Translated, it gives CASSEAVLGGTEAFF.